One T cell receptor (beta chain) is described in this entry. Its target is unknown. Uncontrolled infection, other autoimmune disease, pregnancy and lactation each barred patients from inclusion. Diagnosis rested on symptoms, serum thyroxine and TRAb, thyroid ultrasound, and orbital computed tomography. The data are from a study of T cells in Graves' hyperthyroidism and ophthalmopathy. Study context: Peripheral blood sampling occurred at initial diagnosis, before any treatment. Findings and caveats of the study: Most clonotypes expanded in the thyroid (above 0.001) were also present in blood.

This CDR3 has 14 amino acids. The germline V gene has CDR1 SQVTM and CDR2 ANQGSEA. Trimming removed 4 bases from V and 0 bases from J, with 11 bases in between. TCR beta CDR3 regions were amplified from RNA transcripts. Primed by the HTBI set, a first-round RT-PCR was run on the TCR CDR3. TCRdb reprocessed the multiplex PCR reads with MiXCR, giving one entry per CDR3 protein. The sample lists about 400,000 distinct CDR3 sequences; 11% to 15% were seen once. V is TRBV29-1 and J is TRBJ2-3; D remains unclear. This TCR derives from a man aged 45-60 years with Graves' ophthalmopathy. Specimen: blood. CDR3 sequence (DNA): TGCAGCGTTGTTGGTTTTCTGAGCACAGATACGCAGTATTTT. It yields the protein CSVVGFLSTDTQYF.